These 17 T cell receptor beta chains share one sample of origin, sequenced in a study of PD-1 blockade in classical Hodgkin lymphoma. Brentuximab vedotin exposure varied, and every patient relapsed after autologous stem cell transplantation. Some clones are missing from TCRdb's copy, which holds only in-frame ones; the method was immunoSEQ multiplex PCR. This sample has about 40,000 clones; 76% occur once, and the top ten carry 10% to 11%. The source was peripheral blood mononuclear cells (PBMCs), collected at baseline. The receptors stem from a human donor with classical Hodgkin lymphoma.

The V gene is TRBV18, the J gene TRBJ1-2; D gene ambiguous. Per germline, CDR1 KGHSH and CDR2 LQKENI. CDR3 length: 13 residues. V was clipped by 5 bases and J by 3 bases, with 10 bases between them. The CDR3 region is CASSSGVDYGYTF. CDR3 nucleotides: TGTGCCAGCTCATCGGGCGTGGACTATGGCTACACCTTC. The full variable domain, with the rest looked up from reference TRBV18 and TRBJ1-2, is NAGVMQNPRHLVRRRGQEARLRCSPMKGHSHVYWYRQLPEEGLKFMVYLQKENIIDESGMPKERFSAEFPKEGPSILRIQQVVRGDSAAYFCASSSGVDYGYTFGSGTRLTVV.

The rearrangement uses TRBV29-1 and TRBJ2-7; unclear D gene. The ends were cut back, 7 bases at V and 4 bases at J, with 2 bases in the middle. This CDR3 is 8 amino acids long. Germline-derived CDR1 and CDR2 are SQVTM and ANQGSEA. In DNA, the CDR3 is TGCAGCGCGTACGAGCAGTACTTC. Translating gives CSAYEQYF.

In this sample, this clone turned up a few times. This sequence joins TRBV11-2 and TRBJ2-3; 9 bases map to TRBD1. Germline CDR1 and CDR2: SGHAT and FQNNGV. The CDR3 has 15 residues. Unmatched junction bases numbered 6, after V lost 5 bases and J lost 3 bases. The CDR3 protein is CASSPGTGHTDTQYF. The CDR3 DNA reads TGTGCCAGCAGCCCCGGGACAGGGCATACAGATACGCAGTATTTT.

The genes are TRBV11-3 and TRBJ1-1, with 7 bases that match TRBD1. CDR3 length: 13 residues. With V trimmed by 5 bases and J by 8 bases, 8 bases remained unmatched. CDR1 is SGHNT, CDR2 YENEEA, per germline. The CDR3 sequence is CASSPGGFSEAFF. DNA of the CDR3: TGTGCCAGCAGCCCAGGGGGTTTTTCCGAAGCTTTCTTT.

CDR3 DNA: TGTGCCAGCACTAGCGGCTACGAGCAGTACTTC. Protein: CASTSGYEQYF. This chain connects TRBV27 to TRBJ2-7; the match to TRBD2 covers 7 bases. CDR3 length: 11 amino acids. Germline V gives CDR1 MNHEY, CDR2 SMNVEV (reference sequence). V shed 7 bases and J 3 bases; nucleotides not matched to a gene: 0.

This clone has only a few counts. V usage is TRBV29-1 and J usage is TRBJ2-5, with TRBD1 identical over 7 bases. The CDR3 contains 13 residues. CDR1 and CDR2 from the germline V gene are SQVTM and ANQGSEA. V trimming: 7 bases; J trimming: 2 bases; junction bases outside the gene matches: 7. CDR3 sequence (DNA): TGCAGCGGGGTGGCAGGGGGACAAGAGACCCAGTACTTC. Protein product: CSGVAGGQETQYF.

The chain couples TRBV27 to TRBJ2-5; D ambiguous. The J call may be in error: the DNA end matches TRBJ2-7 better. The CDR3 runs 14 residues. Germline V gene sequence: CDR1 MNHEY, CDR2 SMNVEV (reference sequence). CDR3 protein: CASSPRFVGHEQYF. The CDR3 DNA follows: TGTGCCAGCAGTCCCCGGTTCGTGGGCCACGAGCAGTACTTC.

This clone was counted only a few times. The chain has TRBV11-3 and TRBJ2-2; TRBD1 agrees at 8 bases. CDR3 size: 15 residues. Germline CDR1 SGHNT, CDR2 YENEEA. J was trimmed by 3 bases and V by 5 bases; bases with no gene match: 5. DNA for the CDR3: TGTGCCAGCAGCCTTGGACAGGGCGACACCGGGGAGCTGTTTTTT. It is translated as CASSLGQGDTGELFF.

V usage is TRBV6-6 and J usage is TRBJ2-7; D uncertain. The CDR3 loop spans 12 amino acids. CDR1 is MNHNY and CDR2 is SVGAGI in the germline V gene (reference sequence). V lost 0 bases, J lost 4 bases, and 4 bases lay in between. CDR3 sequence: CASSYSTYEQYF. DNA of the CDR3: TGTGCCAGCAGTTACTCCACTTACGAGCAGTACTTC.

The chain joins TRBV2 to TRBJ2-7; the match to TRBD2 covers 10 bases. The CDR3 is made up of 17 amino acids. Trimming removed 3 bases from V and 0 bases from J; junction bases left unmatched: 8. Germline V gene lookup returns CDR1 SNHLY and CDR2 FYNNEI. CDR3 sequence (DNA): TGTGCCAGCAGTGACCCGGGACTAGCGAAAAGCTCCTACGAGCAGTACTTC. Residues: CASSDPGLAKSSYEQYF.

J is TRBJ2-3 and V is TRBV27; D gene ambiguous. The V gene lost 4 bases and the J gene lost 2 bases, with 4 bases spanning the gap. The CDR3 loop spans 12 amino acids. Germline V gene sequence: CDR1 MNHEY, CDR2 SMNVEV (reference sequence). CDR3 bases: TGTGCCAGCAGTTCCTACACAGATACGCAGTATTTT. Translation: CASSSYTDTQYF.

The chain couples TRBV6-5 to TRBJ2-7; 7 bases align to TRBD1. V shed 3 bases, J shed 3 bases, and the junction held 5 bases outside the gene matches. Per the germline V gene, CDR1 is MNHEY and CDR2 is SVGAGI. This CDR3 has 14 amino acids. The CDR3 is CASSYSTGYYEQYF. CDR3 bases: TGTGCCAGCAGTTATTCGACAGGGTACTACGAGCAGTACTTC.

This clone occurred a few times. This chain links TRBV7-6 with TRBJ1-1; no clear D gene. Germline loops: CDR1 SGHVS, CDR2 FNYEAQ. Trimming stripped 4 bases from V and 4 bases from J, with 10 bases between. The CDR3 consists of 13 residues. The CDR3 DNA follows: TGTGCCAGCAGCTCCTATCGTTCCACTGAAGCTTTCTTT. Translated, it gives CASSSYRSTEAFF.

The chain links TRBV29-1 to TRBJ2-7, with D perhaps TRBD1 (5 bases). The CDR3 runs 13 residues. Trimming stripped 7 bases from V and 0 bases from J, with 13 bases between. Per the germline V gene, CDR1 is SQVTM and CDR2 is ANQGSEA. The CDR3 region is CSASQESSYEQYF. CDR3 sequence (DNA): TGCAGCGCCTCACAGGAGAGCTCCTACGAGCAGTACTTC.

V usage is TRBV27 and J usage is TRBJ1-1; D may be TRBD1 (5 bases). V was shortened by 8 bases and J by 6 bases, with 16 bases between the two germline ends. This CDR3 spans 13 amino acids. Germline values: CDR1 MNHEY, CDR2 SMNVEV (reference sequence). The CDR3 DNA follows: TGTGCCAGCTGGGGCGGGTTTAGCCCTGAAGCTTTCTTT. Protein: CASWGGFSPEAFF.

The rearrangement links TRBV5-1 to TRBJ1-2; D might be TRBD1 (5 bases). The germline V gene encodes CDR1 SGHRS and CDR2 YFSETQ. Trimming removed 0 bases from V and 8 bases from J, with 14 bases in between. The CDR3 is made up of 14 amino acids. The CDR3: CASSLEGNWGGYTF. The DNA of the CDR3 is TGCGCCAGCAGCTTGGAAGGGAACTGGGGCGGCTACACCTTC.

The CDR3 sequence: CASSPGLAGSSVNEQYF. The CDR3, as DNA: TGTGCCAGCTCACCGGGACTAGCGGGATCCTCTGTGAACGAGCAGTACTTC. The J gene is TRBJ2-7, the V gene TRBV18; 13 nucleotides line up with TRBD2. Germline V lookup: CDR1 KGHSH, CDR2 LQKENI. The CDR3 length is 17 residues. Germline trimming cut 3 bases from V and 5 bases from J; bases unmatched to any gene: 10. Combining the CDR3 with reference TRBV18 and TRBJ2-7 gives the whole variable domain NAGVMQNPRHLVRRRGQEARLRCSPMKGHSHVYWYRQLPEEGLKFMVYLQKENIIDESGMPKERFSAEFPKEGPSILRIQQVVRGDSAAYFCASSPGLAGSSVNEQYFGPGTRLTVT.